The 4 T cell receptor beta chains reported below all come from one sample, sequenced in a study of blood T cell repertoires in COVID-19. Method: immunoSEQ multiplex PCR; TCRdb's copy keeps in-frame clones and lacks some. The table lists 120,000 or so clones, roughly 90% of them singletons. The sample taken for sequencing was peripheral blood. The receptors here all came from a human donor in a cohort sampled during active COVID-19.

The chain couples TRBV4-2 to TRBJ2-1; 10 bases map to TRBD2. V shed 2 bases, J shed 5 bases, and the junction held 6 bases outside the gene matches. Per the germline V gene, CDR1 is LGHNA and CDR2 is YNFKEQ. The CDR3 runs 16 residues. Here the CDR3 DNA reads TGTGCCAGCAGCCAATTAGCGGGGGGTTCTAACAATGAGCAGTTCTTC. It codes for CASSQLAGGSNNEQFF.

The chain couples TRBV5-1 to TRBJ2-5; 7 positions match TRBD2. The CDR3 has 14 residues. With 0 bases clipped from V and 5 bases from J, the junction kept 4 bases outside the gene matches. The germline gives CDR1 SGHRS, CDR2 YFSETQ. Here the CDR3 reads CASSLGGGLETQYF. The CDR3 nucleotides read TGCGCCAGCAGCTTGGGGGGAGGGCTTGAGACCCAGTACTTC.

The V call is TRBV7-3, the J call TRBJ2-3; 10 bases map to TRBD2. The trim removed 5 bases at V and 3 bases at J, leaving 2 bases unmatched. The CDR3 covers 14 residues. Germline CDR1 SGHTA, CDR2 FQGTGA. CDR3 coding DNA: TGTGCCAGCAGCCTAGCGGGGGAGACAGATACGCAGTATTTT. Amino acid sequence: CASSLAGETDTQYF.

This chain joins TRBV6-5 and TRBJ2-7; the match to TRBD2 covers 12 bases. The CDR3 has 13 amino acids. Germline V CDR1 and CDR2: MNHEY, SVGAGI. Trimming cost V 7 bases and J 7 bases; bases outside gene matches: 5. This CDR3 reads CASIPSGRVEQYF. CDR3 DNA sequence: TGTGCCAGCATCCCTAGCGGGAGGGTTGAGCAGTACTTC.